Following are 10 T cell receptor beta chains from one sample sequenced in a study of cytomegalovirus exposure and HLA in healthy donors. Primers for the PCR totalled 60 Vbeta and 13 Jbeta. TCRdb keeps only in-frame clones here, not all; method: immunoSEQ multiplex PCR. Of 150,000 to 200,000 clones listed, approximately 70% are singletons. The source material was PBMCs. These receptors all come from a man between 35 and 55 years old in good health and CMV-seropositive.

This chain links TRBV10-3 with TRBJ1-1, with TRBD1 identical over 7 bases. V dropped 7 bases and J dropped 5; count of bases not matched to a gene: 10. The CDR3 has 14 amino acids. CDR1 is ENHRY and CDR2 is SYGVKD in the germline V gene. The CDR3 loop reads CAINRQGAGTEAFF. CDR3 DNA: TGTGCCATCAACCGACAGGGCGCAGGGACTGAAGCTTTCTTT.

Concerning this clone itself: The sample has other DNA sequences that encode this CDR3 too. The chain couples TRBV19 to TRBJ1-2, with 7 bases matching TRBD1. Germline CDR1 and CDR2: LNHDA and SQIVND (reference sequence). The CDR3 totals 12 residues. V gave up 5 bases and J gave up 4 bases; unmatched junction bases: 1. CDR3 sequence: CASSRDSYGYTF. CDR3 sequence (DNA): TGTGCCAGTAGTCGGGACAGCTATGGCTACACCTTC.

Of note for this clone: At the DNA level, this CDR3 is encoded by other sequences in the same sample as well. Here the CDR3 DNA reads TGTGCCAGCAGCTTAGATCCGAGCACAGATACGCAGTATTTT. Translated: CASSLDPSTDTQYF. The rearrangement uses TRBV11-3 and TRBJ2-3; no definite D call. Germline V gene data show CDR1 as SGHNT and CDR2 as YENEEA. V lost 0 bases to trimming and J lost 0 bases, with 4 bases between them. The CDR3 runs 14 residues.

This clone was observed a single time. The chain carries TRBV19 and TRBJ2-7; D perhaps matches TRBD2 (6 bases). V lost 5 bases to trimming and J lost 9 bases, with 17 bases between them. The V gene's germline CDR1 is LNHDA and CDR2 SQIVND (reference sequence). The CDR3 runs 13 residues. The CDR3 nucleotides read TGTGCCAGTAGTCGGGGGACTCCGGGTGGGCAGTACTTC. Encoded protein: CASSRGTPGGQYF.

The sample holds a few counts of this clone. The rearrangement links TRBV19 to TRBJ2-7; D may be TRBD2 (7 bases). This CDR3 is built from 14 residues. Germline V gene data show CDR1 as LNHDA and CDR2 as SQIVND (reference sequence). Trimming pared 6 bases from V and 0 bases from J, leaving 12 bases between. CDR3 sequence reads: CASRGGGLSYEQYF. CDR3 coding DNA: TGTGCCAGTAGGGGCGGGGGCCTCTCCTACGAGCAGTACTTC.

V and J are TRBV7-6 and TRBJ2-2; 8 bases match TRBD2. Germline assignment: CDR1 SGHVS and CDR2 FNYEAQ. CDR3 length equals 15 residues. Trimming took 11 bases from V and 4 from J; bases not matched to a gene: 12. The CDR3 nucleotides read TGTGCCTCCCTCCCCCGGGGGGGGAGCACCGGGGAGCTGTTTTTT. Residues: CASLPRGGSTGELFF. Drawing the rest from reference TRBV7-6 and TRBJ2-2, the complete variable domain is GAGVSQSPRYKVTKRGQDVALRCDPISGHVSLYWYRQALGQGPEFLTYFNYEAQQDKSGLPNDRFSAERPEGSISTLTIQRTEQRDSAMYRCASLPRGGSTGELFFGEGSRLTVL.

V usage is TRBV29-1 and J usage is TRBJ1-2, with 8 bases that match TRBD1. Germline lookup yields CDR1 SQVTM and CDR2 ANQGSEA. The trim removed 5 bases at V and 8 bases at J, leaving 4 bases unmatched. The CDR3 has 11 residues. The CDR3 loop reads CSVRDRCGYTF. Here the CDR3 DNA reads TGCAGCGTTAGGGACAGGTGCGGCTACACCTTC.

This sequence joins TRBV5-1 and TRBJ2-1; D unresolved. V dropped 4 bases and J dropped 9 bases, with 11 bases sitting between them. This CDR3 comprises 12 residues. The V gene's germline CDR1 is SGHRS and CDR2 YFSETQ. The CDR3 reads CASSIPECEQFF. Here the CDR3 DNA reads TGCGCCAGCAGCATCCCCGAGTGTGAGCAGTTCTTC.

This sequence joins TRBV5-1 and TRBJ1-2; 11 nucleotides match TRBD1. The CDR3 is 15 amino acids. Losses at the gene ends were 4 bases for V and 8 bases for J; bases not matched to a gene: 10. In germline, CDR1 is SGHRS, CDR2 YFSETQ. DNA of the CDR3: TGCGCCAGCAGCCTTAGGACAGGGGGCGCGTCCGGCTACACCTTC. Protein product: CASSLRTGGASGYTF.

The chain joins TRBV27 to TRBJ1-2; tentative D call: TRBD1 (5 bases). The CDR3 covers 11 residues. Trimming stripped 10 bases from V and 7 bases from J, with 13 bases between. Germline V lookup: CDR1 MNHEY, CDR2 SMNVEV (reference sequence). This chain's CDR3 is CATDGGGGYTF. CDR3 DNA: TGTGCCACCGATGGGGGGGGTGGCTACACCTTC.